The TCR beta chain described here comes from a study of cytomegalovirus exposure and HLA in healthy donors. Measured with immunoSEQ multiplex PCR; TCRdb has only the in-frame clones, and not every one. Of roughly 60,000 clones listed, roughly nine tenths are singletons. The CDR3 covers 11 residues. Deletions cut 8 bases from V and 4 bases from J, with 8 bases between. The germline V gene has CDR1 LNHDA and CDR2 SQIVND (reference sequence). V is TRBV19 and J is TRBJ1-2; no clear D gene. Material for sequencing was PBMCs. The source is a woman in her 30s in good health and CMV-seronegative. The CDR3 sequence is CASAGGYGYTF. The CDR3 coding sequence is TGTGCCAGTGCAGGTGGCTATGGCTACACCTTC.